Listed here are 25 T cell receptor beta chains from one sample, sequenced in a study of blood T cell repertoires in COVID-19. Data came from immunoSEQ multiplex PCR; TCRdb stores just in-frame clones and leaves some out. Of about 15,000 clones in the sample, roughly 88% were seen once. The sequencing input was peripheral blood. These receptor sequences come from a man aged 65 to 79 in a cohort sampled during active COVID-19.

The chain employs TRBV7-9 and TRBJ1-1, with no clear D. This CDR3 contains 13 residues. CDR1 SEHNR and CDR2 FQNEAQ come from the germline V gene (reference sequence). Trimming cost V 5 bases and J 3 bases, with 10 bases left between them. Here the CDR3 DNA reads TGTGCCAGCAGCCGCAACAGAGACACTGAAGCTTTCTTT. Encoded protein: CASSRNRDTEAFF.

This clone was counted a single time. This chain uses TRBV6-5 with TRBJ2-2; 7 positions agree with TRBD1. CDR1 is MNHEY, CDR2 SVGAGI, per germline. This CDR3 region has 15 residues. J lost 3 bases, V lost 4 bases, and 5 bases had no gene match. The chain's CDR3 is CASSWGDRDTGELFF. CDR3 coding DNA: TGTGCCAGCAGTTGGGGAGACAGGGACACCGGGGAGCTGTTTTTT.

This clone was recorded only once. The chain recombines TRBV19 with TRBJ1-5, with D possibly being TRBD1 (5 bases). CDR1 is LNHDA, CDR2 SQIVND, per germline (reference sequence). This CDR3 has 15 amino acids. Trimming cost V 1 base and J 7 bases, with 14 bases left between them. The CDR3 nucleotides are TGTGCCAGTAGTATAGCGGGCGCGGGGCTGCAGCCCCAGCATTTT. Protein sequence: CASSIAGAGLQPQHF.

The chain is built from TRBV29-1 and TRBJ2-3; tentative D call: TRBD2 (6 bases). The CDR3 has 18 residues. Germline V lookup: CDR1 SQVTM, CDR2 ANQGSEA. V lost 6 bases to trimming and J lost 0 bases, with 25 bases between them. CDR3 coding DNA: TGCAGCGTCGATGCCGTTGGTAGCGGCGGAACCAGCACAGATACGCAGTATTTT. Amino acids: CSVDAVGSGGTSTDTQYF.

J is TRBJ2-3 and V is TRBV28; 9 bases are a match to TRBD2. Germline CDR1 MDHEN, CDR2 SYDVKM. This CDR3 spans 14 amino acids. The J segment lost 6 bases and the V segment lost 6 bases, leaving 7 bases of the junction unmatched. CDR3 coding DNA: TGTGCCAGCAGAGCTAGCGGGGTGCCGGATACGCAGTATTTT. Translated: CASRASGVPDTQYF.

The chain uses TRBV7-9 and TRBJ2-4, with 8 bases fitting TRBD1. Trimming took 1 base from V and 7 from J; bases not matched to a gene: 3. CDR3 length: 14 residues. Germline V gives CDR1 SEHNR, CDR2 FQNEAQ (reference sequence). In DNA, the CDR3 is TGTGCCAGCAGCTTAGAACAGGGGGTTAACATTCAGTACTTC. Translation gives CASSLEQGVNIQYF.

The V gene is TRBV7-9, the J gene TRBJ1-2; TRBD1 aligns across 7 bases. The CDR3 spans 13 residues. Looked up from germline, CDR1 is SEHNR and CDR2 is FQNEAQ (reference sequence). Germline trimming cut 1 base from V and 6 bases from J; bases unmatched to any gene: 2. In DNA form, the CDR3 reads TGTGCCAGCAGCTTAGGACAGGGCGATGGCTACACCTTC. Amino acid sequence: CASSLGQGDGYTF.

The gene calls are TRBV5-1 and TRBJ2-4; possible D gene TRBD2, 6 bases. V was cut by 4 bases and J by 2 bases, with 19 bases left in between. Germline assignment: CDR1 SGHRS and CDR2 YFSETQ. This CDR3 region has 17 residues. DNA of the CDR3: TGCGCCAGCAGCGGAGGGCAAACGGAGTTAACCAAAAACATTCAGTACTTC. Encoded protein: CASSGGQTELTKNIQYF. Drawing the rest from reference TRBV5-1 and TRBJ2-4, the complete variable domain is KAGVTQTPRYLIKTRGQQVTLSCSPISGHRSVSWYQQTPGQGLQFLFEYFSETQRNKGNFPGRFSGRQFSNSRSEMNVSTLELGDSALYLCASSGGQTELTKNIQYFGAGTRLSVL.

The chain is built from TRBV7-9 and TRBJ2-1; TRBD2 aligns across 7 bases. This CDR3 comprises 17 residues. After removal of 3 bases from V and 8 bases from J, the junction contained 16 bases not matched to a gene. Germline V CDR1 and CDR2: SEHNR, FQNEAQ (reference sequence). The CDR3 is CASSFSPREYIRHEQFF. For the CDR3, the DNA is TGTGCCAGCAGCTTTTCACCGCGGGAGTACATCCGCCATGAGCAGTTCTTC.

This clone appeared a single time. The chain joins TRBV7-3 to TRBJ2-2; 7 bases are a match to TRBD2. Germline CDR1 SGHTA, CDR2 FQGTGA. The V segment lost 3 bases and the J segment 1 base; nucleotides outside the gene matches: 5. CDR3 length: 16 residues. The DNA of the CDR3 is TGTGCCAGCAGCTTCGGGTCTAGCGGGAACACCGGGGAGCTGTTTTTT. This gives the protein CASSFGSSGNTGELFF. Complete variable domain (other parts from reference TRBV7-3 and TRBJ2-2): GAGVSQTPSNKVTEKGKYVELRCDPISGHTALYWYRQSLGQGPEFLIYFQGTGAADDSGLPNDRFFAVRPEGSVSTLKIQRTERGDSAVYLCASSFGSSGNTGELFFGEGSRLTVL.

The rearrangement links TRBV7-2 to TRBJ1-1, with D hard to call. Germline V gene sequence: CDR1 SGHTA, CDR2 FQGNSA. The germline V and J ends were trimmed by 5 bases and 1 base, with 11 bases remaining between them. The CDR3 is 14 residues long. The CDR3: CASSPRVGNTEAFF. The CDR3, as DNA: TGTGCCAGCAGCCCCCGGGTAGGGAACACTGAAGCTTTCTTT.

This clone was counted once. This chain links TRBV4-1 with TRBJ2-3; 16 bases are a match to TRBD2. The germline CDR1 and CDR2 sequences are MGHRA and YSYEKL. J lost 4 bases, V lost 1 base, and 14 bases had no gene match. This CDR3 region has 21 residues. CDR3 sequence: CASSQGGGGTSGRAFADTQYF. CDR3 in DNA: TGCGCCAGCAGCCAAGGGGGAGGGGGGACTAGCGGGAGGGCCTTTGCAGATACGCAGTATTTT.

Only one count was recorded for this clone. The chain couples TRBV11-2 to TRBJ2-7, with 9 nucleotides matching TRBD1. The CDR3 loop spans 15 amino acids. From germline, CDR1 is SGHAT and CDR2 FQNNGV. V shed 7 bases, J shed 2 bases, and the junction held 9 bases outside the gene matches. This CDR3 reads CASNQAGQGPYEQYF. The DNA of the CDR3 is TGTGCCAGCAACCAGGCGGGACAGGGACCCTACGAGCAGTACTTC.

This clone is medium-sized (0.01 to 0.1%) within its sample. The V call is TRBV20-1, the J call TRBJ1-2; no clear D gene. The CDR3 consists of 9 residues. Germline lookup yields CDR1 DFQATT and CDR2 SNEGSKA (reference sequence). V lost 6 bases to trimming and J lost 4 bases, with 3 bases between them. CDR3 bases: TGCAGTGCAGCCTATGGCTACACCTTC. Translated: CSAAYGYTF.

This clone was detected only a few times. Other nucleotide sequences in the sample specify the same CDR3. The rearrangement uses TRBV19 and TRBJ1-5; 7 bases map to TRBD1. This CDR3 spans 15 amino acids. CDR1 is LNHDA and CDR2 is SQIVND in the germline V gene (reference sequence). J gave up 0 bases and V 3 bases, and 2 bases lay outside the gene matches. CDR3 in amino acids: CASSIGDSSNQPQHF. CDR3 in DNA: TGTGCCAGTAGTATTGGGGACAGTAGCAATCAGCCCCAGCATTTT.

The CDR3 region is CASSLRGFYSYEQYF. In DNA, the CDR3 is TGTGCCAGCAGTTTGAGAGGCTTTTACTCCTACGAGCAGTACTTC. The chain has TRBV28 and TRBJ2-7; D not resolved. This CDR3 region has 15 residues. Looked up from germline, CDR1 is MDHEN and CDR2 is SYDVKM. The V end lost 3 bases, the J end lost 0 bases, and 12 bases lay between the germline ends.

The chain employs TRBV7-2 and TRBJ1-5; 8 bases match TRBD1. CDR1 and CDR2 from the germline V gene are SGHTA and FQGNSA. The CDR3 length is 13 residues. Trimming removed 8 bases from V and 3 bases from J; junction bases left unmatched: 3. This CDR3 is CASGRGHNQPQHF. CDR3 DNA sequence: TGTGCCAGCGGCAGGGGGCACAATCAGCCCCAGCATTTT.

In its sample, this clone ranks as medium-sized (0.01 to 0.1%). The chain combines TRBV2 with TRBJ2-7, with 10 bases that match TRBD1. V shed 5 bases, J shed 4 bases, and the junction held 8 bases outside the gene matches. Germline-derived CDR1 and CDR2 are SNHLY and FYNNEI. The length of the CDR3 is 15 residues. The CDR3 loop reads CASSSARDRGYEQYF. For the CDR3, the DNA is TGTGCCAGCAGTTCCGCTCGGGACAGGGGTTACGAGCAGTACTTC.

The rearrangement uses TRBV3-1 (or the pseudogene TRBV3-2) and TRBJ2-7, with 9 bases fitting TRBD2. The V segment lost 2 bases and the J segment 3 bases; nucleotides outside the gene matches: 5. The germline V gene has CDR1 LGHDT and CDR2 YNNKEL (reference sequence). The CDR3 totals 15 residues. The CDR3 DNA is TGTGCCAGCAGCCAAATGTATAGCGGGGGCTACGAGCAGTACTTC. It is translated as CASSQMYSGGYEQYF.

V is TRBV5-1 and J is TRBJ2-5, with D tentatively TRBD1 (5 bases). The germline gives CDR1 SGHRS, CDR2 YFSETQ. V lost 4 bases to trimming and J lost 7 bases, with 14 bases between them. The CDR3 runs 13 residues. The DNA for the CDR3 is TGCGCCAGCAGCCCCGACAGTCTGGGGACCCAGTACTTC. Its protein product is CASSPDSLGTQYF. Full variable domain (missing parts from reference TRBV5-1 and TRBJ2-5): KAGVTQTPRYLIKTRGQQVTLSCSPISGHRSVSWYQQTPGQGLQFLFEYFSETQRNKGNFPGRFSGRQFSNSRSEMNVSTLELGDSALYLCASSPDSLGTQYFGPGTRLLVL.

The V and J genes are TRBV7-8 and TRBJ2-1; possible D gene TRBD2, 6 bases. Germline loops: CDR1 SGHVS, CDR2 FQNEAQ. V was clipped by 2 bases and J by 6 bases, with 11 bases between them. This CDR3 region has 14 residues. The CDR3 reads CASSLLRERNEQFF. The CDR3 nucleotides read TGTGCCAGCAGCTTATTGCGGGAACGCAATGAGCAGTTCTTC.

This chain uses TRBV9 with TRBJ1-4; perhaps TRBD1 as D (6 bases). Deletions cut 2 bases from V and 4 bases from J, with 12 bases between. The germline V gene has CDR1 SGDLS and CDR2 YYNGEE. The CDR3 runs to 15 residues. The DNA for the CDR3 is TGTGCCAGCAGCGTGGATACAGGGAGTAATGAAAAACTGTTTTTT. As protein: CASSVDTGSNEKLFF.

This chain connects TRBV19 to TRBJ2-1, with TRBD1 identical over 9 bases. Germline V lookup: CDR1 LNHDA, CDR2 SQIVND (reference sequence). The V segment lost 4 bases and the J segment 4 bases; nucleotides outside the gene matches: 11. The CDR3 totals 17 residues. The CDR3 DNA follows: TGTGCCAGTAGTAGGGGAGGGGGGACAGGGCTATACAATGAGCAGTTCTTC. Translated: CASSRGGGTGLYNEQFF.

This clone has just one count. The genes are TRBV11-3 and TRBJ2-5; 9 positions agree with TRBD2. The CDR3 extends over 14 amino acids. The V gene end was trimmed by 5 bases and the J gene end by 9 bases; junction bases not matched to a gene: 10. The germline V gene has CDR1 SGHNT and CDR2 YENEEA. The CDR3 sequence is CASSGSGSVEAQYF. The CDR3 DNA follows: TGTGCCAGCAGCGGTAGCGGGAGCGTGGAAGCCCAGTACTTC. Supplemented by reference TRBV11-3 and TRBJ2-5, the full variable domain reads EAGVVQSPRYKIIEKKQPVAFWCNPISGHNTLYWYLQNLGQGPELLIRYENEEAVDDSQLPKDRFSAERLKGVDSTLKIQPAELGDSAVYLCASSGSGSVEAQYFGPGTRLLVL.

This chain uses TRBV2 with TRBJ1-1; D is perhaps TRBD1 (6 bases). The CDR3 is 16 amino acids. V gave up 1 base and J gave up 3 bases, with 15 bases separating them. Germline CDR1 SNHLY, CDR2 FYNNEI. CDR3 bases: TGTGCCAGCAGTGAAGTACAGGGAATCCGGTACACTGAAGCTTTCTTT. Protein product: CASSEVQGIRYTEAFF.